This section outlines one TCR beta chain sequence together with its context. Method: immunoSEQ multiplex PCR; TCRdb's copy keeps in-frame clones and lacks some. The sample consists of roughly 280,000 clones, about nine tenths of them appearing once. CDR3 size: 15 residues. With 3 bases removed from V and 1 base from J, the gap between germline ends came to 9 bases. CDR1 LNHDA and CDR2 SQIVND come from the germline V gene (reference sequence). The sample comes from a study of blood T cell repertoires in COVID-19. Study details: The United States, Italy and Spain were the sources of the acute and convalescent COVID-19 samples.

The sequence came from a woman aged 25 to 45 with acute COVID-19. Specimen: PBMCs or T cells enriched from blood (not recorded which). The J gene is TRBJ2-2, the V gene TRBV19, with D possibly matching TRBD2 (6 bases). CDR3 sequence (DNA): TGTGCCAGTAGTATGGCGGGAATGAACACCGGGGAGCTGTTTTTT. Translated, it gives CASSMAGMNTGELFF.